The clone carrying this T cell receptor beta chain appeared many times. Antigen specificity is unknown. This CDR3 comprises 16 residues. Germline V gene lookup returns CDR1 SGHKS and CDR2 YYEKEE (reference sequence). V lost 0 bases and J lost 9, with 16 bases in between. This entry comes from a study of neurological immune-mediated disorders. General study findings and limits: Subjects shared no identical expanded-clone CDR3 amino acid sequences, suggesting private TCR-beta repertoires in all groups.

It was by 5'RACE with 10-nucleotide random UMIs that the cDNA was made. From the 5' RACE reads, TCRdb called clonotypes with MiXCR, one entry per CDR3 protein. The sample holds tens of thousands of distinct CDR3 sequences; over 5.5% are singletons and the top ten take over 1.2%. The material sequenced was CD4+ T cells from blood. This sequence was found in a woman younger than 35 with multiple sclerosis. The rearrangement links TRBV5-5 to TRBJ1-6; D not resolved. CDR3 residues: CASSLARAPGGSPLHF. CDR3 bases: TGTGCCAGCAGCTTGGCCCGGGCCCCGGGCGGTTCACCCCTCCACTTT.